This record looks at one T cell receptor beta chain sequence and its context. Its cognate antigen is unknown. TCRdb re-called the reads with MiXCR, one entry per CDR3 protein. The table shows about 920,000 distinct CDR3 sequences, with approximately 31% occurring only once. CDR1 SGHAT and CDR2 FQNNGV come from the germline V gene. The CDR3 runs to 17 residues. V lost 5 bases, J lost 6 bases, and 23 bases lay in between. This sample is part of a study of T cell repertoires in cytomegalovirus infection. Study summary: Alongside well-studied HLA-B-restricted CMV epitopes, recently identified HLA-C-restricted CMV epitopes were also used. Indicated by public TCR beta signatures were CMV infection and matching HLA type.

Findings and caveats of the study: Based on cumulative public TCR beta family frequency, carriers of CMV plus the relevant HLA were identified. Ex vivo, HLA-C-restricted CMV-specific TCR beta clonotypes prevailed over the rest of the response.

The sequence was collected from a human donor in good health (CMV status not recorded). Some clones in this sample may be carry-over from other donors' samples. The chain recombines TRBV11-2 with TRBJ2-1; tentatively, D is TRBD2 (7 bases). Specimen: cultured CD8+ T cells from PBMCs, collected from culture after CMV antigen stimulation. The CDR3: CASSLGVAGALANEQFF. The CDR3 DNA reads as TGTGCCAGCAGCCTAGGTGTGGCGGGGGCCCTAGCCAATGAGCAGTTCTTC.